The source of this T cell receptor beta chain is a study of shared clonotypes between healthy human individuals (TCRdb year 2020). Regarding the complete study: The cohort included three men and a couple of women between 18 and 49 years of age. Libraries were prepared and TCR repertoires were sequenced by different laboratories using diverse techniques, in order to increase sequencing depth and limit assay-specific biases. Each donor's leukapheresis produced roughly between roughly 0.9 and 8.9 billion PBMCs. To estimate repertoire size and how much clonotype sharing occurs between individuals, the study deeply sequenced the blood TCR repertoires of about five healthy adults. For each donor, CD4 naive and CD4 memory were each given three plates, CD8 naive was given two plates, and CD8 memory was given one plate.

The donors were healthy, HIV-negative adults who had no recently reported acute infections or vaccinations. Only Caucasian adults living in Nashville, Tennessee, USA were represented among the donors. Magnetic negative selection was used to enrich CD4+ T cells, after which naive cells were positively selected on CD45RA and the negative fraction became the memory subset. After blood collection by leukapheresis, PBMCs were isolated using Ficoll-Histopaque density gradient centrifugation and then cryopreserved in the vapor phase of liquid nitrogen. Purity and quantity of every magnetically sorted T cell population were checked by analytical flow cytometry. From each sorted fraction, genomic DNA was isolated and quantified by UV absorbance on a Nanodrop 2000c. The research as a whole found: Higher generation probabilities were observed for clonotypes shared by all four sorted-subset donors than for non-shared clonotypes. Estimated clonotype richness was generally larger for naive than for memory subsets. Because the study included only a small number of donors, the genetic and exposure-history diversity represented was limited. When a handful of donors were compared, the shared fraction of clonotypes was roughly 5% for naive CD4, 3.5% for naive CD8, 2% to 2.5% for memory CD4, and roughly 0.4% for memory CD8. Rarefaction of sorted-subset datasets indicated incomplete sequencing despite the large sequencing depth. Sampling was restricted to blood, and TCR repertoires in tissue are likely to differ from TCR repertoires in blood. Pairwise subsampling led to the expectation that sequencing depth would affect the degree of clonotype sharing among donors.

Using the deep immunoSEQ assay, TCR CDR3 regions were amplified from genomic DNA by multiplex PCR. Extracted genomic DNA from each cell subset was distributed evenly across all wells of several immunoSEQ 96-well plates, and each plate was treated as a replicate. Each replicate PCR for sorted subsets received about 0.2 ug genomic DNA, equal to tens of thousands of T cell genomes. Purified libraries were measured with a Qubit 3.0 fluorometer, size-checked on a Bioanalyzer 2100, and measured again with the KAPA Library Quantification kit. A separate single-read 150-cycle Illumina NextSeq 550 flow cell was used to sequence each immunoSEQ 96-well plate. The study's processing was this. The immunoSEQ output contained only junctional sequences without quality scores, so filtering could not match that applied to full-length reads. Sequences were annotated with PyIR, a Python wrapper for IgBLAST v1.9, and V/J genes and CDR3 were assigned using IMGT germline references. Reads with weak V/J assignments (E-value above 1e-6), missing CDR3, stop codons, out-of-frame junctions, or ambiguous translated residues were removed. V3J clonotypes were defined as sequences sharing the same inferred V gene, J gene, and CDR3 amino acid sequence. The percentage overlap between two repertoires was calculated by dividing the number of shared unique clonotypes by the size of the smaller repertoire. Repertoire richness was assessed with RTK rarefaction, the Chao1 estimator, and Recon v2.1 estimates of unobserved clonotypes. For all TCRbeta clonotypes obtained by the gDNA method from a few donors, generation probabilities were computed with OLGA. As stored in TCRdb, this immuneACCESS dataset retains in-frame rearrangements with V and J assigned. A fraction of the clones does not appear; measured against another copy, unresolved V genes explain less than half of the discrepancy, and the remainder lacks a known reason. That table supplies the V and J calls and clone size; D and trimming were determined from the DNA. Recorded for this sample are 600,000 to 750,000 clones; more than 70% of them occurred a single time. Together, the top ten hold 1.8% of the sample.

Notes on this clone: No cognate antigen has been identified for it. There are no base qualities to consult, and no much larger clone falls within one base.

Including cysteine and phenylalanine, the CDR3 has 17 amino acids. Solely the CDR3 DNA is kept, with 51 bases framed from the first base. CDR1 and CDR2 (SGHRS, YFSETQ) derive from the germline V gene. Between the V and J ends, shortened by 0 bases and 3 bases respectively, the junction contains 17 bases. This chain joins TRBV5-1 to TRBJ2-3; D gene: possibly TRBD2, on 6 matching bases. This receptor was taken from a woman aged 25-40 years in good health. Sequencing input: memory CD4+ T cells sorted from blood. In the paper's terms, the cell subset or site label means: CD45RA-negative fraction. The CDR3 has the sequence CASSLGIGGSGTDTQYF. The DNA sequence is TGCGCCAGCAGCTTGGGTATTGGTGGGAGCGGGACAGATACGCAGTATTTT.